The clone carrying this T cell receptor beta chain was counted once. Using immunoSEQ multiplex PCR, the repertoire was profiled, and TCRdb retains in-frame clones only, with some absent. The sample contains around 150,000 clones, around 90% of which appear only once. The data are from a study of control samples from healthy donors and cancer patients. The clonotype originates from a man aged 30 to 45 in good health. Sequenced material: blood.

CDR3 sequence: CASSKDPSGSTNVNEQFF. Here the CDR3 DNA reads TGTGCCAGCAGTAAAGACCCTAGCGGGAGCACGAATGTCAATGAGCAGTTCTTC. The V call is TRBV6-4, the J call TRBJ2-1; 10 nucleotides agree with TRBD2. V was clipped by 5 bases and J by 6 bases; unmatched bases: 16. CDR1 and CDR2 from the germline V gene are MRHNA and SNTAGT. This CDR3 region has 18 residues.